One and the same sample provided the 27 T cell receptor beta chains below, sequenced in a study of neoadjuvant anti-PD-1 for oral cavity cancer. Time point: after neoadjuvant nivolumab, at surgical resection. TCRdb's copy holds only in-frame clones and misses some; the assay was immunoSEQ multiplex PCR. The table lists 7,500 to 10,000 clones, just over 65% of them singletons. The sequences come from PBMCs, collected after nivolumab (anti-PD-1) treatment. These receptors originate from a person aged 40 to 85 with oral cavity squamous cell carcinoma.

The count of this clone is one. The V call is TRBV15, the J call TRBJ1-4, with D unclear. This CDR3 is 15 amino acids long. Trimming removed 5 bases at V and 3 bases at J, with 13 bases between. The germline CDR1 and CDR2 sequences are LNHNV and YYDKDF (reference sequence). The CDR3 DNA reads as TGTGCCACCAGCGCATCCTTGGGAGCTAATGAAAAACTGTTTTTT. This sequence encodes CATSASLGANEKLFF. Using reference TRBV15 and TRBJ1-4 for the parts outside the CDR3, the full variable domain is DAMVIQNPRYQVTQFGKPVTLSCSQTLNHNVMYWYQQKSSQAPKLLFHYYDKDFNNEADTPDNFQSRRPNTSFCFLDIRSPGLGDTAMYLCATSASLGANEKLFFGSGTQLSVL.

V is TRBV6-1 and J is TRBJ2-1; no clear D. This CDR3 contains 11 residues. Germline CDR1 reads MNHNS; CDR2 reads SASEGT. Trimming took 4 bases from V and 8 from J, leaving 6 bases between them. CDR3 in DNA: TGTGCCAGCAGTGTTTTCTATGAGCAGTTCTTC. As protein: CASSVFYEQFF.

The chain joins TRBV4-1 to TRBJ2-3; D call uncertain. The CDR3 runs to 13 residues. Looked up from germline, CDR1 is MGHRA and CDR2 is YSYEKL. V lost 5 bases and J 2 bases, leaving 8 bases between the germline ends. CDR3 amino acids: CASSSHYTDTQYF. CDR3 in DNA: TGCGCCAGCAGCTCCCACTACACAGATACGCAGTATTTT.

This chain connects TRBV5-4 to TRBJ2-2, with a possible D match to TRBD2 (5 bases). CDR3 length: 16 residues. Germline V gives CDR1 SGHNT, CDR2 YYREEE (reference sequence). V lost 0 bases to trimming and J lost 1 base, with 10 bases between them. In DNA form, the CDR3 reads TGTGCCAGCAGCTTGGGGAGGATGGGGAACACCGGGGAGCTGTTTTTT. Its protein is CASSLGRMGNTGELFF.

V and J are TRBV13 and TRBJ1-3, with TRBD1 as a possible D gene (5 bases). The CDR3 runs to 12 residues. Trimming took 4 bases from V and 9 from J, leaving 10 bases between them. Germline values: CDR1 PRHDT, CDR2 FYEKMQ (reference sequence). CDR3 sequence: CASSYQGRTIYF. The CDR3 DNA follows: TGTGCCAGCAGCTATCAGGGTCGCACCATATATTTT.

The chain combines TRBV29-1 with TRBJ1-1; possible D gene TRBD1, 5 bases. The V gene's germline CDR1 is SQVTM and CDR2 ANQGSEA. There are 13 residues in the CDR3. V lost 2 bases to trimming and J lost 7 bases, with 14 bases between them. The CDR3: CSVERPRAVEAFF. CDR3 DNA: TGCAGCGTTGAAAGGCCCAGGGCGGTTGAAGCTTTCTTT. Using reference TRBV29-1 and TRBJ1-1 for the parts outside the CDR3, the full variable domain is SAVISQKPSRDICQRGTSLTIQCQVDSQVTMMFWYRQQPGQSLTLIATANQGSEATYESGFVIDKFPISRPNLTFSTLTVSNMSPEDSSIYLCSVERPRAVEAFFGQGTRLTVV.

The rearrangement joins TRBV9 to TRBJ1-1; D not certain. The CDR3 loop spans 12 amino acids. CDR1 and CDR2 from the germline V gene are SGDLS and YYNGEE. With 4 bases removed from V and 6 bases from J, the gap between germline ends came to 10 bases. CDR3 region: CASSPHGAEAFF. The CDR3 DNA reads as TGTGCCAGCAGCCCCCACGGGGCTGAAGCTTTCTTT.

This chain uses TRBV7-8 with TRBJ1-6; D gene ambiguous. The V gene lost 4 bases and the J gene lost 8 bases, with 15 bases spanning the gap. The CDR3 has 15 amino acids. Germline V gives CDR1 SGHVS, CDR2 FQNEAQ. CDR3 sequence reads: CASSSRTLRDSPLHF. In DNA, the CDR3 is TGTGCCAGCAGCTCGCGGACCTTAAGGGATTCACCCCTCCACTTT.

This clone was observed a handful of times. The rearrangement uses TRBV7-8 and TRBJ2-7; 8 bases are a match to TRBD1. The CDR3 sequence is 14 residues long. Germline trimming cut 5 bases from V and 4 bases from J; bases unmatched to any gene: 7. The germline V gene encodes CDR1 SGHVS and CDR2 FQNEAQ. The CDR3 region has the DNA TGTGCCAGCAGCGGAGGACAGGGATTGTACGAGCAGTACTTC. This sequence encodes CASSGGQGLYEQYF.

V usage is TRBV30 and J usage is TRBJ2-1; D ambiguous. Germline V gene lookup returns CDR1 GTSNPN and CDR2 SVGIG (reference sequence). The V gene lost 2 bases and the J gene lost 7 bases, with 12 bases spanning the gap. The CDR3 is 13 residues long. In nucleotides, the CDR3 is TGTGCCTGGAGTCCGCTGAATGGGAATGAGCAGTTCTTC. This sequence encodes CAWSPLNGNEQFF.

The J gene is TRBJ2-5, the V gene TRBV4-1; D possibly corresponds to TRBD2 (5 bases). The CDR3 runs 15 residues. CDR1 is MGHRA, CDR2 YSYEKL, per germline. V lost 0 bases, J lost 1 base, and 9 bases lay in between. The CDR3 sequence is CASSQDWLAQETQYF. The CDR3 coding sequence is TGCGCCAGCAGCCAAGACTGGCTAGCCCAAGAGACCCAGTACTTC.

The chain uses TRBV4-2 and TRBJ2-7; 10 bases are shared with TRBD2. V shed 4 bases and J 0 bases; nucleotides not matched to a gene: 3. Germline CDR1 and CDR2: LGHNA and YNFKEQ. This CDR3 has 15 amino acids. CDR3 sequence: CASSLQRGGSYEQYF. The CDR3 nucleotides are TGTGCCAGCAGCCTCCAGCGGGGGGGCTCCTACGAGCAGTACTTC.

The rearrangement uses TRBV4-1 and TRBJ2-7; D gene ambiguous. Germline V lookup: CDR1 MGHRA, CDR2 YSYEKL. V was clipped by 3 bases and J by 2 bases, with 14 bases between them. The CDR3 contains 15 residues. This CDR3 is CASSHNSVVAYEQYF. The CDR3 DNA sequence: TGCGCCAGCAGCCATAACAGCGTGGTGGCCTACGAGCAGTACTTC.

The chain employs TRBV9 and TRBJ2-5; 12 nucleotides match TRBD2. Germline V gene lookup returns CDR1 SGDLS and CDR2 YYNGEE. V lost 3 bases and J lost 4; bases outside the gene matches: 4. CDR3 length: 15 residues. The CDR3 region has the DNA TGTGCCAGCAGCGCGACTAGCGGGAGAGGAGAGACCCAGTACTTC. This codes for CASSATSGRGETQYF.

In DNA form, the CDR3 reads TGTGCCAGCAGCTTTGGGGGCGGACAGGGTAGTGAAAAACTGTTTTTT. Translating it yields CASSFGGGQGSEKLFF. The chain combines TRBV5-4 with TRBJ1-4; 8 bases are shared with TRBD1. The germline CDR1 and CDR2 sequences are SGHNT and YYREEE (reference sequence). The CDR3 length is 16 residues. V was clipped by 2 bases and J by 7 bases; unmatched bases: 10. The full variable domain, rest sourced from reference TRBV5-4 and TRBJ1-4, is ETGVTQSPTHLIKTRGQQVTLRCSSQSGHNTVSWYQQALGQGPQFIFQYYREEENGRGNFPPRFSGLQFPNYSSELNVNALELDDSALYLCASSFGGGQGSEKLFFGSGTQLSVL.

The rearrangement links TRBV6-1 to TRBJ1-5; possible D gene TRBD1, 5 bases. Germline loops: CDR1 MNHNS, CDR2 SASEGT. V lost 0 bases, J lost 3 bases, and 9 bases lay in between. The CDR3 is 15 amino acids. The CDR3 loop is CASSEAAGNNQPQHF. CDR3 nucleotides: TGTGCCAGCAGTGAAGCTGCAGGGAACAATCAGCCCCAGCATTTT.

The V gene is TRBV5-6, the J gene TRBJ2-2; TRBD1 matches at 10 bases. Germline V lookup: CDR1 SGHDT, CDR2 YYEEEE. The CDR3 covers 16 residues. V shed 0 bases and J 5 bases; nucleotides not matched to a gene: 4. This CDR3 reads CASSLAGQGTTGELFF. CDR3 coding DNA: TGTGCCAGCAGCTTGGCGGGACAGGGGACAACCGGGGAGCTGTTTTTT.

The gene calls are TRBV2 and TRBJ1-1; D remains unclear. V was cut by 10 bases and J by 1 base, with 13 bases left in between. Looked up from germline, CDR1 is SNHLY and CDR2 is FYNNEI. The CDR3 spans 13 residues. Here the CDR3 reads CATAVGRNTEAFF. In nucleotides, the CDR3 is TGTGCCACCGCGGTAGGGAGGAACACTGAAGCTTTCTTT.

The V call is TRBV9, the J call TRBJ2-3; unclear D gene. This CDR3 has 14 amino acids. Germline CDR1 is SGDLS and CDR2 is YYNGEE. Between the trimmed V and J ends, which lost 0 bases and 2 bases, there was a span of 7 bases. The CDR3 sequence: CASSVGSFTDTQYF. As DNA, the CDR3 is TGTGCCAGCAGCGTAGGATCTTTCACAGATACGCAGTATTTT.

This chain uses TRBV7-3 with TRBJ1-1, with D possibly matching TRBD1 (5 bases). The CDR3 totals 13 residues. Trimming shortened V by 5 bases and J by 0 bases, and 7 bases separated the two germline ends. The germline CDR1 and CDR2 sequences are SGHTA and FQGTGA. CDR3 residues: CASSTTVNTEAFF. The DNA for the CDR3 is TGTGCCAGCAGCACGACAGTGAACACTGAAGCTTTCTTT.

The J gene is TRBJ2-1, the V gene TRBV7-2, with 9 bases aligning to TRBD2. CDR1 and CDR2 (germline): SGHTA, FQGNSA. V dropped 1 base and J dropped 1; count of bases not matched to a gene: 2. The length of the CDR3 is 16 residues. Here the CDR3 reads CASSLVSGGSYNEQFF. In DNA form, the CDR3 reads TGTGCCAGCAGCTTAGTTAGCGGGGGATCCTACAATGAGCAGTTCTTC.

The chain joins TRBV7-9 to TRBJ2-7; D is ambiguous. Germline lookup yields CDR1 SEHNR and CDR2 FQNEAQ (reference sequence). CDR3 length equals 14 residues. Trimming cost V 1 base and J 3 bases, with 10 bases left between them. The CDR3 is CASSLGDNLYEQYF. The CDR3 DNA is TGTGCCAGCAGCTTAGGCGATAATCTCTACGAGCAGTACTTC.

Here the CDR3 reads CASSQFVTGAYGYTF. The CDR3 DNA reads as TGCGCCAGCAGCCAATTCGTAACAGGGGCTTACGGCTACACCTTC. The rearrangement links TRBV4-1 to TRBJ1-2; 7 bases map to TRBD1. V lost 2 bases to trimming and J lost 8 bases; unmatched junction nucleotides: 11. Germline-derived CDR1 and CDR2 are MGHRA and YSYEKL. The CDR3 runs 15 residues.

The chain is built from TRBV5-5 and TRBJ2-7; D is unclear. This CDR3 has 16 amino acids. In germline, CDR1 is SGHKS, CDR2 YYEKEE (reference sequence). The V and J ends lost 0 bases and 4 bases respectively, with 17 bases between them. As DNA, the CDR3 is TGTGCCAGCAGCTTGGGAGTGACGGCAGGCGCGTACGAGCAGTACTTC. Translated, it gives CASSLGVTAGAYEQYF.

The chain recombines TRBV19 with TRBJ1-5; the match to TRBD1 covers 7 bases. CDR3 length equals 15 residues. Losses at the gene ends were 1 base for V and 1 base for J; bases not matched to a gene: 1. The V gene's germline CDR1 is LNHDA and CDR2 SQIVND (reference sequence). CDR3 DNA sequence: TGTGCCAGTAGTATAGTACAGGGGAGCAATCAGCCCCAGCATTTT. This gives the protein CASSIVQGSNQPQHF. Using reference TRBV19 and TRBJ1-5 for the parts outside the CDR3, the full variable domain is DGGITQSPKYLFRKEGQNVTLSCEQNLNHDAMYWYRQDPGQGLRLIYYSQIVNDFQKGDIAEGYSVSREKKESFPLTVTSAQKNPTAFYLCASSIVQGSNQPQHFGDGTRLSIL.

This chain connects TRBV5-8 to TRBJ1-1, with D perhaps matching TRBD1 (5 bases). V shed 4 bases and J shed 0 bases, with 16 bases lying between them. Germline V CDR1 and CDR2: SGHTS, YDEGEE. The CDR3 sequence is 16 residues long. The CDR3 reads CASSGGLEQVNTEAFF. Written as DNA, the CDR3 is TGTGCCAGCAGCGGCGGTTTGGAACAGGTGAACACTGAAGCTTTCTTT.

V usage is TRBV19 and J usage is TRBJ2-7, with 7 bases identical to TRBD1. This CDR3 is built from 14 residues. Germline V CDR1 and CDR2: LNHDA, SQIVND (reference sequence). J gave up 0 bases and V 8 bases, and 7 bases lay outside the gene matches. The CDR3 nucleotides read TGTGCCAGTTCACCCGGGACAGTCTCCTACGAGCAGTACTTC. Protein sequence: CASSPGTVSYEQYF.